This TCR beta chain appears in the sequencing data of a study of CD8+CD57+ T cells in acquired aplastic anemia. This CDR3 spans 13 amino acids. Germline assignment: CDR1 DFQATT and CDR2 SNEGSKA (reference sequence). The junction had 8 bases not matched to a gene; V was cut back by 5 bases and J by 6 bases. Genomic DNA provided the template from which TCR beta VDJ and CDR3 profiles were obtained. TCRdb recomputed calls from the reads with MiXCR, one row per CDR3 protein. The sample carries tens of thousands of distinct CDR3 sequences, around 80% recorded once. To note about this clonotype: Its antigen is not known.

Study-wide points: Statistical testing detected no significant gap in CD8+ Simpson's diversity between patients and controls.

The sample comprised sorted CD4+, CD8+, or CD8+CD57+ T cells (not recorded which) from PBMCs. The chain links TRBV20-1 to TRBJ1-2, with TRBD1 matching 8 bases. This TCR came from a human donor in good health, serving as a control. CDR3 nucleotides: TGCAGTGCTGACAAGGACAGGGACCATGGCTACACCTTC. Amino acid sequence: CSADKDRDHGYTF.